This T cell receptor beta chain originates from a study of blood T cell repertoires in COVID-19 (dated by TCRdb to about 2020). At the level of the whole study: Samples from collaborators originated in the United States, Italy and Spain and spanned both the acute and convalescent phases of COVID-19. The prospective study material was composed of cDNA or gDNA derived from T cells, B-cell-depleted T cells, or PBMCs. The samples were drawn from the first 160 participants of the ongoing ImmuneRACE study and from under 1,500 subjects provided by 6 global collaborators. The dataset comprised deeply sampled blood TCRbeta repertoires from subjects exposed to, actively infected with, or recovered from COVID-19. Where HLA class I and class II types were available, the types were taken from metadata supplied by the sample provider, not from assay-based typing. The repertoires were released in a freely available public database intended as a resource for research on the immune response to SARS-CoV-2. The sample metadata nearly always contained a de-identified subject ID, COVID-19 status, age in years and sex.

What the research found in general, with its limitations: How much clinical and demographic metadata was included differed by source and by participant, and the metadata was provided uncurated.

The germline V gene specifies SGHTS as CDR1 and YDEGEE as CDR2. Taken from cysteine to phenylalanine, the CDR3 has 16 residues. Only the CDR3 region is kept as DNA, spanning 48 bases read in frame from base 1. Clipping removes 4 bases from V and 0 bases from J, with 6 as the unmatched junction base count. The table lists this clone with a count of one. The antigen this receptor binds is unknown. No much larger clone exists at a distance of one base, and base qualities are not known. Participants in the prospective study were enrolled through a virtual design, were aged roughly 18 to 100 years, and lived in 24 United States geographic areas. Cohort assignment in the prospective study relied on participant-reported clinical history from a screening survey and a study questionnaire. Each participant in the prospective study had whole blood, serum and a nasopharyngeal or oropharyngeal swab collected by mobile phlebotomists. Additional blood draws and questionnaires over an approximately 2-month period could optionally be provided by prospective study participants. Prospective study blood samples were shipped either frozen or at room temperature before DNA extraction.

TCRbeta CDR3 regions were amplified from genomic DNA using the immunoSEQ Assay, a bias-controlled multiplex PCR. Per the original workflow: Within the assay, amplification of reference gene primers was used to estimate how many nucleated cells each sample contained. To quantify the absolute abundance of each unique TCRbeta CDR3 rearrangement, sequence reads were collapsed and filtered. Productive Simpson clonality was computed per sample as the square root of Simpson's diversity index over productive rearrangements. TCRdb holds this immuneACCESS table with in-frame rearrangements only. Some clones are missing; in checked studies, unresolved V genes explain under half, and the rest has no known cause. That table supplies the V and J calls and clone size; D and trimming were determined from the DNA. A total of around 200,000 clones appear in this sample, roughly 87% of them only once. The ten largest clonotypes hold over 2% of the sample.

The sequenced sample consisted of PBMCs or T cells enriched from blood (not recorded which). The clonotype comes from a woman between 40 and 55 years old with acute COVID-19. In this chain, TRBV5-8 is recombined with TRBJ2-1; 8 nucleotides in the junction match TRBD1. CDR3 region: CASSRDRQNSYNEQFF. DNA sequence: TGTGCCAGCAGCCGGGACAGGCAAAACTCCTACAATGAGCAGTTCTTC.